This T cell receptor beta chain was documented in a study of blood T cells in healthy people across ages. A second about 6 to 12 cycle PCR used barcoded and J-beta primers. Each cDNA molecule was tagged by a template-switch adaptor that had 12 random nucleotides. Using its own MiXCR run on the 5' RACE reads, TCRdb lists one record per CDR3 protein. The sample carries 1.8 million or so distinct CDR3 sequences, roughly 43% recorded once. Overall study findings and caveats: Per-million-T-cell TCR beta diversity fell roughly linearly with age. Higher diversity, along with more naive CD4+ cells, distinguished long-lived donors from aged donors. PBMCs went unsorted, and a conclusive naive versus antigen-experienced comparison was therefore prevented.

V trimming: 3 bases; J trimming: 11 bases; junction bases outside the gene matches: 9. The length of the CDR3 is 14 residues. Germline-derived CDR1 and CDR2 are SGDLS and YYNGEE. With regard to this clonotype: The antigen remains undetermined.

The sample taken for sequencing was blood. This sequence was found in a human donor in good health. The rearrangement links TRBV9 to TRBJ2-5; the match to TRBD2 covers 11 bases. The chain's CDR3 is CASSAGTLAGEQYF. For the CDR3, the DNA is TGTGCCAGCAGCGCCGGGACACTAGCGGGGGAGCAGTACTTC.